This T cell receptor beta chain was sequenced for a study of T cell responses to AZD1222 COVID-19 vaccine. The wider study: Combined were second doses at about 4 or about 12 weeks. General study results and limits: Of the AZD1222 recipients, only five to seven were seropositive at baseline. White British ancestry dominated among donors, who included more females, and clonal diversity was possibly underestimated. Spike was spanned by vaccine-associated CD4 TCRs, which were dominant at 160-218 and 743-854.

The method was immunoSEQ multiplex PCR; TCRdb's version includes in-frame clones alone and lacks a portion of them. The sample includes roughly 160,000 clones, 94% of them seen just once. V was clipped by 3 bases and J by 6 bases; unmatched bases: 10. CDR1 KGHSH and CDR2 LQKENI come from the germline V gene. The CDR3 is made up of 17 amino acids. On this clone: No antigen is known for it.

The clonotype was recovered from an adult in good health. The sample consisted of peripheral blood, taken on day 0 of AZD1222 vaccination. This sequence joins TRBV18 and TRBJ1-5; 11 nucleotides align to TRBD1. Here the CDR3 DNA reads TGTGCCAGCTCACCGCTGGCCGGGACAGGGGGGGTTCAGCCCCAGCATTTT. Protein: CASSPLAGTGGVQPQHF.